These T cell receptor beta chains were read from a single sample in a study of cytomegalovirus exposure and HLA in healthy donors. Here immunoSEQ multiplex PCR was the method, and the copy in TCRdb shows in-frame clones only, minus some. This table holds around 190,000 clones, 60% to 80% found once. Sequencing input: PBMCs. The receptors were sampled from a woman aged 18-35 years in good health and CMV-seronegative. The CDR3 runs from the conserved cysteine through the conserved F or W. The D gene is left open where the match is weak. Not every row has a clone size; where given, it reads once, few, many or a size class.

d_gene | j_gene | v_gene | abundance | CDR3aa | CDR3nt
TRBD2 | TRBJ2-1 | TRBV29-1 | . | CSAVAGGHYNEQFF | TGCAGCGCCGTAGCGGGAGGGCATTACAATGAGCAGTTCTTC
. | TRBJ1-6 | TRBV12-1 | . | CASSPGTGSSYNSPLHF | TGTGCCAGCAGCCCAGGGACAGGTAGCTCCTATAATTCACCCCTCCACTTT
. | TRBJ1-1 | TRBV5-6 | . | CASSLEYTEAFF | TGTGCCAGCAGCCTCGAGTACACTGAAGCTTTCTTT
. | TRBJ2-1 | TRBV19 | . | CASSARADSYNEQFF | TGTGCCAGTAGTGCCCGAGCTGACTCCTACAATGAGCAGTTCTTC
TRBD2 | TRBJ2-7 | TRBV5-4 | . | CASSPEGLAGGNEQYF | TGTGCCAGCAGCCCAGAGGGACTAGCGGGAGGGAACGAGCAGTACTTC
. | TRBJ1-2 | TRBV5-1 | . | CASSLDRQWRYGYTF | TGCGCCAGCAGCTTAGACCGACAATGGAGGTATGGCTACACCTTC
. | TRBJ2-4 | TRBV7-9 | few | CASSDRDKNIQYF | TGTGCCAGCAGCGACCGGGACAAAAACATTCAGTACTTC
. | TRBJ1-6 | TRBV9 | . | CASSAEGNSPLHF | TGTGCCAGCAGCGCCGAGGGCAATTCACCCCTCCACTTT
TRBD1 | TRBJ2-7 | TRBV9 | . | CASSERGTVNYEQYF | TGTGCCAGCAGCGAACGAGGGACAGTTAACTACGAGCAGTACTTC
. | TRBJ2-7 | TRBV28 | . | CASRSGASYEQYF | TGTGCCAGCAGGTCGGGAGCATCCTACGAGCAGTACTTC
TRBD1 | TRBJ2-3 | TRBV19 | . | CASSIGDRLLTDTQYF | TGTGCCAGTAGTATAGGGGACAGGCTCCTTACTGATACGCAGTATTTT